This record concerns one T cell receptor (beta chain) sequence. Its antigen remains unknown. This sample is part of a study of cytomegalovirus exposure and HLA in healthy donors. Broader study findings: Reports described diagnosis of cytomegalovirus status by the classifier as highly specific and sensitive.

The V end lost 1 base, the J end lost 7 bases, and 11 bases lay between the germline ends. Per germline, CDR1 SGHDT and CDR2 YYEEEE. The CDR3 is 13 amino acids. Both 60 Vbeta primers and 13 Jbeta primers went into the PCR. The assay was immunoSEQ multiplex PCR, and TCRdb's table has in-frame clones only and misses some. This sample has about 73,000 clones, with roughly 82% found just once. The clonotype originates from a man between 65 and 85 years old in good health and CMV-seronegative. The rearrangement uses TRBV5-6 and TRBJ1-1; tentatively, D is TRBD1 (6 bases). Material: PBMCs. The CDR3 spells CASSLLDSLEAFF. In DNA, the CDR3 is TGTGCCAGCAGCTTGCTGGACAGCCTTGAAGCTTTCTTT.